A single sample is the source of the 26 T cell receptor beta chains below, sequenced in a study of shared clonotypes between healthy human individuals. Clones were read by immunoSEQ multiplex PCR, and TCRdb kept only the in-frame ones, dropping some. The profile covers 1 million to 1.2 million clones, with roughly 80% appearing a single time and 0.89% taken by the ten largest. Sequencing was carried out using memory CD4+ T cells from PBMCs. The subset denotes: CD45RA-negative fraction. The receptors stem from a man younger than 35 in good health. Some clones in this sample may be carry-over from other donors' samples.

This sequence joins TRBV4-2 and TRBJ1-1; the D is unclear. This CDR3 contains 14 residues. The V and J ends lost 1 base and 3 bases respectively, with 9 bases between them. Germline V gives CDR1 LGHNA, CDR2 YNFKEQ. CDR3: CASSQAQSDTEAFF. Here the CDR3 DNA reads TGTGCCAGCAGCCAAGCACAGTCGGACACTGAAGCTTTCTTT.

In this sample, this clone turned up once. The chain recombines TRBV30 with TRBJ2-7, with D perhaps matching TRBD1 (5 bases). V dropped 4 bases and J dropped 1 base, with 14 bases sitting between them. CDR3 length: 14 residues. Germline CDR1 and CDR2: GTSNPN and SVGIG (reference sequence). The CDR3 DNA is TGTGCCTGGAATTTGCAGGGCGGTTCCTACGAGCAGTACTTC. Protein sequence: CAWNLQGGSYEQYF.

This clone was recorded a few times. CDR3 protein: CATSTITSVETQYF. In nucleotides, the CDR3 is TGTGCCACCAGCACCATCACTAGCGTCGAGACCCAGTACTTC. The chain combines TRBV15 with TRBJ2-5; TRBD2 matches 7 bases. J gave up 5 bases and V 4 bases, and 7 bases lay outside the gene matches. CDR3 length equals 14 residues. The germline CDR1 and CDR2 sequences are LNHNV and YYDKDF (reference sequence).

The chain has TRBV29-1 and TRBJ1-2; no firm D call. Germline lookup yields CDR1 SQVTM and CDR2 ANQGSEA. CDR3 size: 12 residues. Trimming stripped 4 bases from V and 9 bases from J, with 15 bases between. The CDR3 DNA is TGCAGCGTTGGGACCGACCCGAGACGCTACACCTTC. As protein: CSVGTDPRRYTF.

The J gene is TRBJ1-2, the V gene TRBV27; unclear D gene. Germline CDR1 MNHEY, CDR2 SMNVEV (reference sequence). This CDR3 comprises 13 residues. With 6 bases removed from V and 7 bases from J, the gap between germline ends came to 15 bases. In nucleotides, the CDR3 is TGTGCCAGCAGCGAAAGGGCTGGGAGTGGCTACACCTTC. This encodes CASSERAGSGYTF.

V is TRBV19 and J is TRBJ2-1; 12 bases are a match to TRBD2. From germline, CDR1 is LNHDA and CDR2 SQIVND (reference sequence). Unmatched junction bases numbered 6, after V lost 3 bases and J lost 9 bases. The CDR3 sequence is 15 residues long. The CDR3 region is CASSIRSSGRGEQFF. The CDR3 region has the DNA TGTGCCAGTAGTATTCGGTCTAGCGGGAGGGGTGAGCAGTTCTTC.

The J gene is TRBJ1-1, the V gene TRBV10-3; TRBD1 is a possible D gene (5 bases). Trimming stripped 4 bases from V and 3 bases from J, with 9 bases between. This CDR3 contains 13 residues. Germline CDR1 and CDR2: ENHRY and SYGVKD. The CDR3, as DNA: TGTGCCATCAGTGGGGACGGCCACACTGAAGCTTTCTTT. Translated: CAISGDGHTEAFF.

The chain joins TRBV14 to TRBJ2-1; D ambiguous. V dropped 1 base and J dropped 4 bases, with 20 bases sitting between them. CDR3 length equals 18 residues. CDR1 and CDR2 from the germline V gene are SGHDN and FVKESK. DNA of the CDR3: TGTGCCAGCAGCCAAGTTTCCTTTAGGCAGTGGGGTTACAATGAGCAGTTCTTC. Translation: CASSQVSFRQWGYNEQFF. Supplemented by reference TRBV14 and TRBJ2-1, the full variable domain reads EAGVTQFPSHSVIEKGQTVTLRCDPISGHDNLYWYRRVMGKEIKFLLHFVKESKQDESGMPNNRFLAERTGGTYSTLKVQPAELEDSGVYFCASSQVSFRQWGYNEQFFGPGTRLTVL.

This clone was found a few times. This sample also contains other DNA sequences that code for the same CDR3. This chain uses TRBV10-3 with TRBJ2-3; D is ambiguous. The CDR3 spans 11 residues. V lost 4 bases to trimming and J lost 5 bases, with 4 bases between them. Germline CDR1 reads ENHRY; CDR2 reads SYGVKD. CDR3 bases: TGTGCCATCAGTGCAGAAGATACGCAGTATTTT. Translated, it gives CAISAEDTQYF.

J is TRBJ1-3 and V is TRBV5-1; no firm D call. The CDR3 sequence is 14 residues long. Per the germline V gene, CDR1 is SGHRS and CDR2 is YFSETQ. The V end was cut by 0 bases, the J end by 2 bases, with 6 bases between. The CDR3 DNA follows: TGCGCCAGCAGCTTGGCATCGGCTGGAAACACCATATATTTT. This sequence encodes CASSLASAGNTIYF.

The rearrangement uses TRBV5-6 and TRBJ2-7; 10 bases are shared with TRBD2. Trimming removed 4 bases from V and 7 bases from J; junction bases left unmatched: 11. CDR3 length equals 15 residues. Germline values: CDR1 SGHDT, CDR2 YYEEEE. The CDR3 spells CASSEGLAELREQYF. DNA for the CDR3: TGTGCCAGCAGCGAAGGACTAGCGGAACTACGAGAGCAGTACTTC. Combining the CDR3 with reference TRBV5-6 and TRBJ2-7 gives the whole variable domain DAGVTQSPTHLIKTRGQQVTLRCSPKSGHDTVSWYQQALGQGPQFIFQYYEEEERQRGNFPDRFSGHQFPNYSSELNVNALLLGDSALYLCASSEGLAELREQYFGPGTRLTVT.

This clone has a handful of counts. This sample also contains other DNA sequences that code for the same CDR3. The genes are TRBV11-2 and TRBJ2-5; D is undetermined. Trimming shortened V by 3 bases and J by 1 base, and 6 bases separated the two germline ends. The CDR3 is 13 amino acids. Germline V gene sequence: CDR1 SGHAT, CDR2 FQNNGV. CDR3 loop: CASSFGSQETQYF. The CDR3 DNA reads TGTGCCAGCAGCTTTGGCAGCCAAGAGACCCAGTACTTC.

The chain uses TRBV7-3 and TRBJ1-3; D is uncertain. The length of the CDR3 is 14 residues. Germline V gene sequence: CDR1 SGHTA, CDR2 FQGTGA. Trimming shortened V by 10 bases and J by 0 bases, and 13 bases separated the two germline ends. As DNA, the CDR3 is TGTGCCACTCCCGCAGGTCCCTCTGGAAACACCATATATTTT. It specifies CATPAGPSGNTIYF.

The CDR3 here is CASSRGQGMDYGYTF. The CDR3 nucleotides read TGTGCCAGCAGCCGAGGACAGGGGATGGACTATGGCTACACCTTC. The chain carries TRBV28 and TRBJ1-2, with 9 bases fitting TRBD1. The CDR3 covers 15 residues. With 6 bases clipped from V and 3 bases from J, the junction kept 8 bases outside the gene matches. Germline V gene data show CDR1 as MDHEN and CDR2 as SYDVKM.

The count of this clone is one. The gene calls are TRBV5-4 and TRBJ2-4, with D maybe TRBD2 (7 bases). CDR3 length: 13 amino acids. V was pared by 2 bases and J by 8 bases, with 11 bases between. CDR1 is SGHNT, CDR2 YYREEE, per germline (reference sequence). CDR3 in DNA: TGTGCCAGCAGCTTCGGGGGGCGAGACATTCAGTACTTC. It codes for CASSFGGRDIQYF.

Written as DNA, the CDR3 is TGTGCCAGCAGCTTACCGGCTAGTTGGGCCGGGGAGCTGTTTTTT. It is translated as CASSLPASWAGELFF. V usage is TRBV7-9 and J usage is TRBJ2-2; D unresolved. The CDR3 spans 15 residues. V dropped 2 bases and J dropped 6 bases, with 13 bases sitting between them. Germline V gene data show CDR1 as SEHNR and CDR2 as FQNEAQ (reference sequence). Full variable domain (outside the CDR3, taken from reference TRBV7-9 and TRBJ2-2): DTGVSQNPRHKITKRGQNVTFRCDPISEHNRLYWYRQTLGQGPEFLTYFQNEAQLEKSRLLSDRFSAERPKGSFSTLEIQRTEQGDSAMYLCASSLPASWAGELFFGEGSRLTVL.

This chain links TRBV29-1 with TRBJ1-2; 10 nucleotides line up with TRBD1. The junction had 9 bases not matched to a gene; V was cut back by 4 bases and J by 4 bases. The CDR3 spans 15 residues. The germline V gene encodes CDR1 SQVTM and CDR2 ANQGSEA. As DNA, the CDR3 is TGCAGCGTTGCCCCCGGGACAGGGGCCGGCTATGGCTACACCTTC. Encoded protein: CSVAPGTGAGYGYTF. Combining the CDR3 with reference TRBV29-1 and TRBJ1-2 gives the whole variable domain SAVISQKPSRDICQRGTSLTIQCQVDSQVTMMFWYRQQPGQSLTLIATANQGSEATYESGFVIDKFPISRPNLTFSTLTVSNMSPEDSSIYLCSVAPGTGAGYGYTFGSGTRLTVV.

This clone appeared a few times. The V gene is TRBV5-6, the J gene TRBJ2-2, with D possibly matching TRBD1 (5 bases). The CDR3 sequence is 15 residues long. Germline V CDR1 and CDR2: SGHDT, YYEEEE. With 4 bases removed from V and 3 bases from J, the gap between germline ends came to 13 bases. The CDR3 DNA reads TGTGCCAGCAGCCCCCGCATAGGGGACACCGGGGAGCTGTTTTTT. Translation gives CASSPRIGDTGELFF. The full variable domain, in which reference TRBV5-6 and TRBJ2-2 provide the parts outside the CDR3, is DAGVTQSPTHLIKTRGQQVTLRCSPKSGHDTVSWYQQALGQGPQFIFQYYEEEERQRGNFPDRFSGHQFPNYSSELNVNALLLGDSALYLCASSPRIGDTGELFFGEGSRLTVL.

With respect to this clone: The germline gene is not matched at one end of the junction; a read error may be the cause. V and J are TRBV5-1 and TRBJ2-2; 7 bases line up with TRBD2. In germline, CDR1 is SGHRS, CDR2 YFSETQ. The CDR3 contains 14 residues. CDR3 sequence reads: CASSLGGNTGELVF. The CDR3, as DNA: TGCGCCAGCAGCCTGGGAGGGAACACCGGGGAGCTGGTTTTT.

The CDR3 bases are TGTGCCAGCAGCCCCCGGACTAGCGGGTTAGGGAGCACCGGGGAGCTGTTTTTT. Its translation: CASSPRTSGLGSTGELFF. This sequence joins TRBV7-8 and TRBJ2-2; TRBD2 agrees at 11 bases. This CDR3 spans 18 amino acids. Germline trimming cut 5 bases from V and 4 bases from J; bases unmatched to any gene: 12. Per germline, CDR1 SGHVS and CDR2 FQNEAQ.

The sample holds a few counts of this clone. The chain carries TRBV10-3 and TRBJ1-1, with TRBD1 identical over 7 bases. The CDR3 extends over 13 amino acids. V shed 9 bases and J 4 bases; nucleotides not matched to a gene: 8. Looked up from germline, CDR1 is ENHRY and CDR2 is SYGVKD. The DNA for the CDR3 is TGTGCCATAACCAGGGGGGACGGCACTGAAGCTTTCTTT. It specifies CAITRGDGTEAFF.

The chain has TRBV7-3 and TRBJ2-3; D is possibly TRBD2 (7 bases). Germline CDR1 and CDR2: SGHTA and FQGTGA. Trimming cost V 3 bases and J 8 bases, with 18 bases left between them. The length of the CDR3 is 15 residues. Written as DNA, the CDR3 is TGTGCCAGCAGCTTGGGGGGGCTAGCGGTGACTACGCAGTATTTT. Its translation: CASSLGGLAVTTQYF.

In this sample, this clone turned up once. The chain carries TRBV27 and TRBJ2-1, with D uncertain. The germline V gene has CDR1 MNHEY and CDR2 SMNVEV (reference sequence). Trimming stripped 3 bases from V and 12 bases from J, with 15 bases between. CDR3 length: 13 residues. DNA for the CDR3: TGTGCCAGCAGTTTCCTCGACATTAGGATGCAGTTCTTC. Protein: CASSFLDIRMQFF.

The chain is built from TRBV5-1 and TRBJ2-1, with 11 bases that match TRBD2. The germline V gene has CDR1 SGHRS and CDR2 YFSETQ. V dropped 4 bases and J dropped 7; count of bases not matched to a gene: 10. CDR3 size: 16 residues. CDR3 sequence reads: CASSPPTSGGGNEQFF. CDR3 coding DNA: TGCGCCAGCAGCCCTCCTACTAGCGGGGGAGGGAATGAGCAGTTCTTC.

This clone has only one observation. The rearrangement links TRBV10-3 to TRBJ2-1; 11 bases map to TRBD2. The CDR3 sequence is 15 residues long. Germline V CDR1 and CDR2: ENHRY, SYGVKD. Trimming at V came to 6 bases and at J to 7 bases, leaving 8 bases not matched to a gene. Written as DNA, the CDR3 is TGTGCCATCAGGAATCTAGCGGGAGGCTTGAATGAGCAGTTCTTC. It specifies CAIRNLAGGLNEQFF.

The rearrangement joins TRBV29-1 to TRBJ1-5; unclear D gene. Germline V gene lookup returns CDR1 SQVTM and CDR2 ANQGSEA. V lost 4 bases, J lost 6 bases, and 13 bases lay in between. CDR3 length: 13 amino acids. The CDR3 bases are TGCAGCGTTGTAGGACTTACGGGTCAGCCCCAGCATTTT. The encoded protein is CSVVGLTGQPQHF.